This T cell receptor (beta chain) was captured by sequencing in a study of blood T cell repertoires in COVID-19. For the study at large: T cells, B-cell-depleted T cells, or PBMCs provided the cDNA or gDNA that served as material.

Germline CDR1 is LGHDT and CDR2 is YNNKEL (reference sequence). V was clipped by 1 base and J by 6 bases, with 14 bases between them. The CDR3 length is 15 residues. In the original workflow: Nucleated cell number was recorded as an estimate derived from reference gene primer amplification. TCRdb's copy holds only in-frame clones and misses some; the assay was immunoSEQ multiplex PCR. The DNA was the basis for D and trimming; V, J and clone size are from that table. The profile covers 150,000 to 200,000 clones, with approximately 86% appearing a single time and 0.99% taken by the ten largest. Sample: peripheral blood. The J gene is TRBJ2-3, the V gene TRBV3-1 (or the pseudogene TRBV3-2); D uncertain. This TCR derives from a man aged 18 to 35 with acute or convalescent COVID-19. CDR3 amino acids: CASSQVIASSDTQYF. In DNA, the CDR3 is TGTGCCAGCAGCCAAGTTATAGCAAGTTCGGATACGCAGTATTTT.